A selection of T cell receptor beta chains follows, all from one sample in a study of metastatic and nonmetastatic thyroid tumors. Using MiXCR, TCRdb reanalyzed the PCR reads. The sample shows over 10,000 clones, about 32% of them seen only once. The specimen sequenced was tumor tissue. These receptor sequences come from a male donor with papillary thyroid cancer or a benign thyroid nodule (not recorded which). Some clones in this sample may be carry-over from other donors' samples. CDR3s leave out the opening cysteine and the closing phenylalanine or tryptophan.

>TRBJ2-7|TRBV6-2/TRBV6-3
ASNDGLYEQY
>TRBJ1-2|TRBV20-1
SASLVSGFGYT
>TRBJ2-1|TRBV6-1
ASNSGEPGGEQF
>TRBJ2-1|TRBV19
ASRLTGGVDEQF
>TRBJ2-5|TRBV7-2
ASSWDRGDTQY
>TRBJ2-7|TRBV18
ASSLYPTGTLSEQY
>TRBJ1-5|TRBV2
ASSYRDTSNQPQH
>TRBJ2-1|TRBV28
ASSFFTLQTYNEQL
>TRBJ2-3|TRBV24-1
ATSDLGRGHGDTQY
>TRBJ2-2|TRBV27
ASSLLGGRVAGELF
>TRBJ2-3|TRBV4-1
ASSQEGREGPDTQY
>TRBJ1-1|TRBV10-3
AISGLGGQGAF
>TRBJ2-1|TRBV11-1
ASSRLAGGLNEQF
>TRBJ2-1|TRBV5-1
ASSLGAGSYNEQF
>TRBJ1-1|TRBV5-4
ASSLLQQGTEAF
>TRBJ2-2|TRBV2
ASQTAPPPNTGELF
>TRBJ2-1|TRBV19
ASMRTSGTPNNEQF
>TRBJ1-3|TRBV28
ASSSRWASGNTIY
>TRBJ2-2|TRBV7-9
ASSFYGQGRTGELF
>TRBJ1-1|TRBV6-5
ASSFQDRGSPEAF
>TRBJ1-1|TRBV12-3/TRBV12-4
ATKLSGTEAF
>TRBJ2-7|TRBV2
ASSEWGQTYEQY
>TRBJ2-1|TRBV4-1
ASSQEGRNSYNEQF
>TRBJ2-1|TRBV6-5
ASSSHYSGNNEQF
>TRBJ2-7|TRBV4-1
ASSQPRDSLEQY
>TRBJ2-6|TRBV4-3
ASSQDGSSGANVLT
>TRBJ2-1|TRBV6-2/TRBV6-3
ASRPQRRSSYNEQF
>TRBJ2-7|TRBV3-1
ASRSDETYEQY
>TRBJ2-1|TRBV9
ASRVASGTSDDDEQF
>TRBJ2-7|TRBV20-1
SARGRVDEKY
>TRBJ1-6|TRBV6-1
ASSESQGSSPLH
>TRBJ2-1|TRBV20-1
SARDSGRAYEQF
>TRBJ2-1|TRBV20-1
SAPLSGQGAVDEQF
>TRBJ2-3|TRBV15
ATSREWGGTDTQY
>TRBJ2-5|TRBV6-1
ASSTCTGQETQY
>TRBJ1-1|TRBV20-1
SAKMNTEAF
>TRBJ1-1|TRBV3-1
ASSQAGGYEAF
>TRBJ2-2|TRBV29-1
SVVDVLGGGTGELF
>TRBJ1-3|TRBV2
ASSALWISGNTIY
>TRBJ1-6|TRBV7-2
ASSPGSSLH
>TRBJ1-6|TRBV19
ASSLGNNSPLH
>TRBJ2-2|TRBV6-1
ASSTGTGTTGELF
>TRBJ2-1|TRBV20-1
SARDHASGRSYNEQF
>TRBJ1-2|TRBV3-1
ASSQEKGIWGYT
>TRBJ2-5|TRBV2
ASSEGRVGETQY
>TRBJ2-1|TRBV20-1
SAAAGRGADNEQF
>TRBJ1-5|TRBV28
ASSSVGTDFYSNQPQH
>TRBJ2-1|TRBV7-2
ASSLSRDYNEQF
>TRBJ1-2|TRBV7-3
ASSPMGGGGYT
>TRBJ1-2|TRBV5-1
ASNGQGAGGYT
>TRBJ1-4|TRBV4-1
ASTQTPGGEEKLF
>TRBJ2-3|TRBV2
ASMRAPSATDTQY
>TRBJ1-2|TRBV7-6
ASSLDNRATYGYT
>TRBJ2-1|TRBV11-2
ASSLISDYNEQF
>TRBJ1-2|TRBV7-9
ASSLGDPNYGYT